The rows below give T cell receptor beta chains drawn from one sample of a study of blood T cell repertoires in COVID-19. Clones were read by immunoSEQ multiplex PCR, and TCRdb kept only the in-frame ones, dropping some. The sample lists some 460,000 clones, 70% to 90% occurring once. Material for sequencing was PBMCs or T cells enriched from blood (not recorded which). The receptors stem from a young woman with acute COVID-19. Each CDR3 is given with its conserved first and last residue. The order of the fields is CDR3 length, V gene, clone size, J gene, D gene, CDR3 protein, CDR3 DNA. The D gene is left open where the match is weak. The size of a clone is reported for some rows only, either as once, few or many, or as a class for expanded clones.

len: 15; v_gene: TRBV10-3; abundance: -; j_gene: TRBJ1-1; d_gene: TRBD1; CDR3aa: CAISGGDRERTEAFF; CDR3nt: TGTGCCATCAGTGGAGGGGACAGGGAAAGGACTGAAGCTTTCTTT
len: 13; v_gene: TRBV12-3/TRBV12-4; abundance: once; j_gene: TRBJ2-5; d_gene: -; CDR3aa: CASSPQYSETQYF; CDR3nt: TGTGCCAGCAGCCCCCAATACTCAGAGACCCAGTACTTC
len: 15; v_gene: TRBV12-5; abundance: -; j_gene: TRBJ1-3; d_gene: TRBD1; CDR3aa: CASGYTGGQGNTIYF; CDR3nt: TGTGCTAGTGGTTATACAGGGGGCCAGGGAAACACCATATATTTT
len: 17; v_gene: TRBV3-1/TRBV3-2; abundance: -; j_gene: TRBJ2-7; d_gene: -; CDR3aa: CASSRSYAALNPYEQYF; CDR3nt: TGTGCCAGCAGCCGGTCCTACGCAGCACTAAATCCCTACGAGCAGTACTTC
len: 14; v_gene: TRBV3-1/TRBV3-2; abundance: -; j_gene: TRBJ1-2; d_gene: -; CDR3aa: CASSRLSGDNGYTF; CDR3nt: TGTGCCAGCAGCCGATTGTCGGGGGATAATGGCTACACCTTC
len: 13; v_gene: TRBV5-5; abundance: -; j_gene: TRBJ2-7; d_gene: -; CDR3aa: CASSSGSSYEQYF; CDR3nt: TGTGCCAGCAGCTCCGGGAGCTCCTACGAGCAGTACTTC
len: 14; v_gene: TRBV2; abundance: -; j_gene: TRBJ2-7; d_gene: TRBD2; CDR3aa: CASNQREGSYEQYF; CDR3nt: TGTGCCAGCAACCAGCGGGAGGGATCCTACGAGCAGTACTTC
len: 13; v_gene: TRBV7-9; abundance: -; j_gene: TRBJ2-5; d_gene: TRBD1; CDR3aa: CASSSRGPETQYF; CDR3nt: TGTGCCAGCAGCTCCAGGGGGCCGGAGACCCAGTACTTC
len: 13; v_gene: TRBV5-8; abundance: -; j_gene: TRBJ2-7; d_gene: -; CDR3aa: CASSLGSSYEQYF; CDR3nt: TGTGCCAGCAGCTTAGGGAGCTCCTACGAGCAGTACTTC
len: 14; v_gene: TRBV5-6; abundance: once; j_gene: TRBJ1-5; d_gene: -; CDR3aa: CASSLLGSGEPQHF; CDR3nt: TGTGCCAGCAGCTTGTTGGGGTCCGGGGAGCCCCAGCATTTT
len: 17; v_gene: TRBV5-1; abundance: -; j_gene: TRBJ2-5; d_gene: TRBD2; CDR3aa: CASSFGPSSSGGETQYF; CDR3nt: TGCGCCAGCAGCTTTGGGCCCTCCTCTAGCGGGGGTGAGACCCAGTACTTC
len: 15; v_gene: TRBV6-5; abundance: -; j_gene: TRBJ1-4; d_gene: TRBD1; CDR3aa: CASSRHTGGGEKLFF; CDR3nt: TGTGCCAGCAGTCGCCACACAGGGGGCGGTGAAAAACTGTTTTTT
len: 15; v_gene: TRBV6-5; abundance: -; j_gene: TRBJ2-7; d_gene: TRBD2; CDR3aa: CASSRPGRGVYEQYF; CDR3nt: TGTGCCAGCAGCCGCCCCGGGCGGGGGGTCTACGAGCAGTACTTC
len: 12; v_gene: TRBV12-3/TRBV12-4; abundance: many; j_gene: TRBJ1-1; d_gene: -; CDR3aa: CASSRGADGAFF; CDR3nt: TGTGCCAGCAGCCGCGGGGCAGACGGTGCTTTCTTT
len: 17; v_gene: TRBV7-6; abundance: -; j_gene: TRBJ2-1; d_gene: TRBD2; CDR3aa: CASSLVPGLAGPNEQFF; CDR3nt: TGTGCCAGCAGCTTAGTTCCCGGACTAGCGGGGCCCAATGAGCAGTTCTTC
len: 14; v_gene: TRBV4-1; abundance: -; j_gene: TRBJ2-7; d_gene: -; CDR3aa: CASSQAGFFYEQYF; CDR3nt: TGCGCCAGCAGCCAAGCCGGGTTTTTCTACGAGCAGTACTTC
len: 20; v_gene: TRBV27; abundance: -; j_gene: TRBJ1-1; d_gene: -; CDR3aa: CASSSNRLKLREMQNTEAFF; CDR3nt: TGTGCCAGCAGTTCGAATCGACTAAAACTTAGGGAGATGCAGAACACTGAAGCTTTCTTT
len: 16; v_gene: TRBV14; abundance: -; j_gene: TRBJ2-3; d_gene: -; CDR3aa: CASSPILRVGTDTQYF; CDR3nt: TGTGCCAGCAGCCCAATACTCCGGGTGGGTACAGATACGCAGTATTTT
len: 13; v_gene: TRBV7-9; abundance: -; j_gene: TRBJ1-5; d_gene: -; CDR3aa: CASSFSENQPQHF; CDR3nt: TGTGCCAGCAGCTTCTCTGAGAATCAGCCCCAGCATTTT
len: 15; v_gene: TRBV5-1; abundance: -; j_gene: TRBJ2-1; d_gene: TRBD1; CDR3aa: CASSPYRGPYGEQFF; CDR3nt: TGCGCCAGCAGCCCCTATAGGGGGCCCTACGGTGAGCAGTTCTTC
len: 18; v_gene: TRBV30; abundance: -; j_gene: TRBJ2-1; d_gene: -; CDR3aa: CAWSVPPRLVAVYNEQFF; CDR3nt: TGTGCCTGGAGTGTCCCCCCCAGGTTAGTAGCGGTGTACAATGAGCAGTTCTTC
len: 16; v_gene: TRBV7-9; abundance: -; j_gene: TRBJ2-1; d_gene: TRBD2; CDR3aa: CASSTSGRASNDEQFF; CDR3nt: TGTGCCAGCAGCACTAGCGGGAGGGCCTCTAACGATGAGCAGTTCTTC
len: 15; v_gene: TRBV6-5; abundance: -; j_gene: TRBJ2-1; d_gene: TRBD1; CDR3aa: CASSGFRDSFNEQFF; CDR3nt: TGTGCCAGCAGCGGATTCCGGGACAGTTTCAATGAGCAGTTCTTC
len: 13; v_gene: TRBV19; abundance: -; j_gene: TRBJ1-5; d_gene: TRBD1; CDR3aa: CASNRGPYQPQHF; CDR3nt: TGTGCCAGTAACAGGGGGCCGTATCAGCCCCAGCATTTT
len: 12; v_gene: TRBV28; abundance: -; j_gene: TRBJ1-2; d_gene: -; CDR3aa: CASSPGDYGYTF; CDR3nt: TGTGCCAGCAGTCCCGGGGACTATGGCTACACCTTC
len: 19; v_gene: TRBV29-1; abundance: -; j_gene: TRBJ2-6; d_gene: TRBD1; CDR3aa: CSVEVRDRGAISGANVLTF; CDR3nt: TGCAGCGTTGAAGTGAGAGACAGGGGGGCCATCTCTGGGGCCAACGTCCTGACTTTC
len: 14; v_gene: TRBV21-1; abundance: -; j_gene: TRBJ2-5; d_gene: -; CDR3aa: CASSRQGRKETQYF; CDR3nt: TGTGCCAGCAGCCGCCAGGGGCGAAAAGAGACCCAGTACTTC
len: 15; v_gene: TRBV19; abundance: -; j_gene: TRBJ1-5; d_gene: -; CDR3aa: CASSMGGYSNQPQHF; CDR3nt: TGTGCCAGTAGTATGGGGGGGTATAGCAATCAGCCCCAGCATTTT
len: 12; v_gene: TRBV12-3/TRBV12-4; abundance: -; j_gene: TRBJ1-2; d_gene: -; CDR3aa: CASASDSDGYTF; CDR3nt: TGTGCCAGCGCATCGGACAGTGACGGCTACACCTTC
len: 15; v_gene: TRBV5-8; abundance: -; j_gene: TRBJ2-1; d_gene: -; CDR3aa: CASSLSPSSYNEQFF; CDR3nt: TGTGCCAGCAGCTTGTCACCGAGCTCCTACAATGAGCAGTTCTTC
len: 16; v_gene: TRBV6-5; abundance: once; j_gene: TRBJ1-1; d_gene: -; CDR3aa: CASSYVFDSSNTEAFF; CDR3nt: TGTGCCAGCAGTTACGTATTTGACTCCTCGAACACTGAAGCTTTCTTT
len: 12; v_gene: TRBV30; abundance: -; j_gene: TRBJ2-1; d_gene: TRBD2; CDR3aa: CAWGGLANEQFF; CDR3nt: TGTGCCTGGGGGGGACTAGCCAATGAGCAGTTCTTC
len: 15; v_gene: TRBV7-2; abundance: once; j_gene: TRBJ1-1; d_gene: TRBD1; CDR3aa: CASSSSRDRNTEAFF; CDR3nt: TGTGCCAGCAGCTCGTCCCGGGACAGGAACACTGAAGCTTTCTTT
len: 15; v_gene: TRBV15; abundance: -; j_gene: TRBJ2-7; d_gene: -; CDR3aa: CATSRDAGSFYEQYF; CDR3nt: TGTGCCACCAGCAGAGATGCGGGATCTTTCTACGAGCAGTACTTC
len: 14; v_gene: TRBV7-9; abundance: -; j_gene: TRBJ2-3; d_gene: -; CDR3aa: CASSLRSSTDTQYF; CDR3nt: TGTGCCAGCAGCTTACGGTCCAGCACAGATACGCAGTATTTT
len: 13; v_gene: TRBV7-2; abundance: -; j_gene: TRBJ1-2; d_gene: -; CDR3aa: CASSLQYNYGYTF; CDR3nt: TGTGCCAGCAGCTTGCAGTACAACTATGGCTACACCTTC
len: 12; v_gene: TRBV7-8; abundance: few; j_gene: TRBJ2-7; d_gene: TRBD2; CDR3aa: CASGGGAYEQYF; CDR3nt: TGTGCGAGCGGCGGGGGGGCTTACGAGCAGTACTTC
len: 13; v_gene: TRBV29-1; abundance: -; j_gene: TRBJ2-3; d_gene: TRBD1; CDR3aa: CSGDRVVQDTQYF; CDR3nt: TGCAGCGGGGACAGGGTTGTCCAAGATACGCAGTATTTT
len: 16; v_gene: TRBV5-1; abundance: -; j_gene: TRBJ2-1; d_gene: TRBD1; CDR3aa: CASSLETGGSYNEQFF; CDR3nt: TGCGCCAGCAGCTTGGAGACAGGGGGAAGCTACAATGAGCAGTTCTTC
len: 13; v_gene: TRBV6-5; abundance: -; j_gene: TRBJ2-5; d_gene: TRBD1; CDR3aa: CAMKKTGQETQYF; CDR3nt: TGTGCCATGAAAAAGACAGGGCAAGAGACCCAGTACTTC
len: 14; v_gene: TRBV6-5; abundance: -; j_gene: TRBJ1-4; d_gene: -; CDR3aa: CASSVRATNEKLFF; CDR3nt: TGTGCCAGCAGCGTCCGGGCAACTAATGAAAAACTGTTTTTT
len: 12; v_gene: TRBV21-1; abundance: -; j_gene: TRBJ1-2; d_gene: -; CDR3aa: CASPVHNYGYTF; CDR3nt: TGTGCCAGCCCAGTGCACAACTATGGCTACACCTTC
len: 14; v_gene: TRBV9; abundance: -; j_gene: TRBJ2-7; d_gene: -; CDR3aa: CASSPRGGSYEQYF; CDR3nt: TGTGCCAGCAGCCCAAGAGGGGGATCCTACGAGCAGTACTTC
len: 11; v_gene: TRBV2; abundance: -; j_gene: TRBJ2-1; d_gene: -; CDR3aa: CASSARDEQFF; CDR3nt: TGTGCCAGCAGTGCCCGGGATGAGCAGTTCTTC